The 10 T cell receptor beta chains below all came from one sample that was sequenced in a study of blood T cell repertoires in COVID-19. Only in-frame clones appear in the TCRdb table, and some are missing; sequencing was by immunoSEQ multiplex PCR. The sample holds 300,000 to 400,000 clones, 88% seen once. The sample comprised peripheral blood. These receptors all stem from a woman in her forties or fifties with active or convalescent COVID-19.

The rearrangement links TRBV29-1 to TRBJ2-1, with a tentative D call TRBD2 (5 bases). The CDR3 extends over 15 amino acids. V was trimmed by 3 bases and J by 6 bases, leaving 18 bases between them. CDR1 SQVTM and CDR2 ANQGSEA come from the germline V gene. CDR3 amino acids: CSVDRFSATGNEQFF. CDR3 DNA: TGCAGCGTTGACAGGTTTAGCGCGACGGGCAATGAGCAGTTCTTC.

The rearrangement links TRBV6-5 to TRBJ2-3; maybe TRBD1 (6 bases). The CDR3 covers 15 residues. Germline-derived CDR1 and CDR2 are MNHEY and SVGAGI. V gave up 4 bases and J gave up 6 bases, with 17 bases separating them. As DNA, the CDR3 is TGTGCCAGCAGTTCCCCTCCGGGACATTACGATACGCAGTATTTT. Residues: CASSSPPGHYDTQYF.

The chain recombines TRBV27 with TRBJ2-7, with no clear D. Trimming cost V 2 bases and J 2 bases, with 13 bases left between them. The CDR3 covers 15 residues. The germline V gene encodes CDR1 MNHEY and CDR2 SMNVEV (reference sequence). The CDR3 nucleotides are TGTGCCAGCAGTTTAAGTGGCCAGTTAACCTACGAGCAGTACTTC. Translation: CASSLSGQLTYEQYF.

This clone was seen more than once but under ten times. The rearrangement joins TRBV28 to TRBJ2-5, with 8 bases lining up with TRBD2. The CDR3 consists of 13 residues. V trimming: 7 bases; J trimming: 3 bases; junction bases outside the gene matches: 4. CDR1 and CDR2 (germline): MDHEN, SYDVKM. The CDR3 DNA reads TGTGCCAGCACCCGACTAGCGAAAGAGACCCAGTACTTC. This gives the protein CASTRLAKETQYF.

The chain uses TRBV10-3 and TRBJ1-1, with TRBD1 as a possible D gene (6 bases). The CDR3 covers 13 residues. CDR1 is ENHRY, CDR2 SYGVKD, per germline. V was clipped by 5 bases and J by 0 bases, with 7 bases between them. This CDR3 is CAISTGMNTEAFF. CDR3 bases: TGTGCCATCAGTACAGGGATGAACACTGAAGCTTTCTTT.

The chain carries TRBV7-9 and TRBJ2-1; 9 bases fit TRBD1. CDR1 is SEHNR and CDR2 is FQNEAQ in the germline V gene (reference sequence). There are 15 residues in the CDR3. V was pared by 6 bases and J by 7 bases, with 10 bases of the junction left unmatched. As DNA, the CDR3 is TGTGCCAGCAGTGGAGGACAGGGGCGTTGGAATGAGCAGTTCTTC. Its translation is CASSGGQGRWNEQFF.

This clone has just one count. This chain joins TRBV7-3 and TRBJ2-3, with 8 bases lining up with TRBD2. V lost 4 bases to trimming and J lost 4 bases; unmatched junction nucleotides: 7. The CDR3 is 15 residues long. Germline V CDR1 and CDR2: SGHTA, FQGTGA. The CDR3 sequence: CASSSLSGGADTQYF. The DNA for the CDR3 is TGTGCCAGCAGCTCATTAAGCGGGGGTGCAGATACGCAGTATTTT. Full variable domain (missing parts from reference TRBV7-3 and TRBJ2-3): GAGVSQTPSNKVTEKGKYVELRCDPISGHTALYWYRQSLGQGPEFLIYFQGTGAADDSGLPNDRFFAVRPEGSVSTLKIQRTERGDSAVYLCASSSLSGGADTQYFGPGTRLTVL.

In its sample, this clone was seen once. V and J are TRBV6-1 and TRBJ1-2, with 7 bases lining up with TRBD1. CDR3 length equals 18 residues. The germline CDR1 and CDR2 sequences are MNHNS and SASEGT. J gave up 4 bases and V 4 bases, and 18 bases lay outside the gene matches. CDR3 nucleotides: TGTGCCAGCAGTGGTACCGGGACAGCAGGAGAGTACCCCTATGGCTACACCTTC. Translation: CASSGTGTAGEYPYGYTF.

This clone occurred a few times. The chain combines TRBV14 with TRBJ1-3, with no clear D. The CDR3 length is 11 residues. From germline, CDR1 is SGHDN and CDR2 FVKESK. V gave up 3 bases and J gave up 7 bases, with 4 bases separating them. CDR3 sequence (DNA): TGTGCCAGCAGCCAGAGGAACACCATATATTTT. Its protein is CASSQRNTIYF.

V is TRBV7-8 and J is TRBJ2-2; 9 bases match TRBD1. Losses at the gene ends were 5 bases for V and 5 bases for J; bases not matched to a gene: 9. The CDR3 contains 16 residues. In germline, CDR1 is SGHVS, CDR2 FQNEAQ. The CDR3 loop reads CASSPEDRGITGELFF. The CDR3 DNA follows: TGTGCCAGCAGCCCCGAGGACAGGGGAATTACCGGGGAGCTGTTTTTT.